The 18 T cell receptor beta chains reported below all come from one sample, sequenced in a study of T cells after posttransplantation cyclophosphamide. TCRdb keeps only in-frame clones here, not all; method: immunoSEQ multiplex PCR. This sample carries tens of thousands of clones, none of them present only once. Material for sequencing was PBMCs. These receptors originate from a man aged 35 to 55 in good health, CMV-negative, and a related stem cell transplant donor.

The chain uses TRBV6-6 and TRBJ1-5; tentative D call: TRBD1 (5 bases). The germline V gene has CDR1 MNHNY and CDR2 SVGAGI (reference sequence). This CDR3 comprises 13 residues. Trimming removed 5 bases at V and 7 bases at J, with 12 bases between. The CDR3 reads CASSQGWEQPQHF. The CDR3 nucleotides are TGTGCCAGCAGTCAGGGATGGGAACAGCCCCAGCATTTT.

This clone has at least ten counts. Here the CDR3 reads CASSVENGVGDTQYF. The CDR3 DNA reads TGTGCCAGCAGCGTAGAAAACGGGGTGGGGGATACGCAGTATTTT. V gene TRBV9 combines with J gene TRBJ2-3; TRBD2 is a possible D gene (5 bases). Trimming took 0 bases from V and 6 from J, leaving 14 bases between them. Germline assignment: CDR1 SGDLS and CDR2 YYNGEE. This CDR3 comprises 15 residues.

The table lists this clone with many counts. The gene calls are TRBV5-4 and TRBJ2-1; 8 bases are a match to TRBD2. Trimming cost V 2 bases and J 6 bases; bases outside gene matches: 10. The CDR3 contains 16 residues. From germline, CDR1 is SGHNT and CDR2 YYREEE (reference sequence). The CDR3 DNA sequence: TGTGCCAGCAGCTTCCCCGGAGAAGCGGGAGCCAATGAGCAGTTCTTC. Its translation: CASSFPGEAGANEQFF.

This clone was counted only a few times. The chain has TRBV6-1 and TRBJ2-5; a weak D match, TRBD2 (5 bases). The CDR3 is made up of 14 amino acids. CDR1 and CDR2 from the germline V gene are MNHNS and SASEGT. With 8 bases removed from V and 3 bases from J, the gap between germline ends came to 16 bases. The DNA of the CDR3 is TGTGCCAGCCGAAAGGAGCGAGGGAAAGAGACCCAGTACTTC. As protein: CASRKERGKETQYF.

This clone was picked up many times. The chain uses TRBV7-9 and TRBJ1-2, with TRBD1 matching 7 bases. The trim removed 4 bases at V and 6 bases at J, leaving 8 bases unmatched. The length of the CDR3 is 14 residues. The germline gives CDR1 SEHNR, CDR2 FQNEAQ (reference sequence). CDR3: CASSSGQALDGYTF. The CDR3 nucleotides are TGTGCCAGCAGCTCAGGACAGGCCCTGGATGGCTACACCTTC.

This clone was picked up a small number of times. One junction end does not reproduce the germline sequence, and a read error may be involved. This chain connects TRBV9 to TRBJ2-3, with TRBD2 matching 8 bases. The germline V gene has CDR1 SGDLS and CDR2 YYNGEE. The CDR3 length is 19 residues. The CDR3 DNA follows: TGTGCCAGCAGCGCCCCGGGACTAGTCGTACACCTGAGCACAGGTACGCAGTATTTT. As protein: CASSAPGLVVHLSTGTQYF.

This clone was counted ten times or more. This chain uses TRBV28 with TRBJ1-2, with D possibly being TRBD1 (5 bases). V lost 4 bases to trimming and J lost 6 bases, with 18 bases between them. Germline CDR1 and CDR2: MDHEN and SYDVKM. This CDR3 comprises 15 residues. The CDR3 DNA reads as TGTGCCAGCAGTTCGGGACTTATCGTACGAGATGGCTACACCTTC. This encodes CASSSGLIVRDGYTF.

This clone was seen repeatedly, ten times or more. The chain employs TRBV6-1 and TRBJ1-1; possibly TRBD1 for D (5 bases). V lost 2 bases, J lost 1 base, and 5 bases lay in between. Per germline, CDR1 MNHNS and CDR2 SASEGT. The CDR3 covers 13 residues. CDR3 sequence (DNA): TGTGCCAGCAGTGAAAGGGGGAACACTGAAGCTTTCTTT. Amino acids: CASSERGNTEAFF.

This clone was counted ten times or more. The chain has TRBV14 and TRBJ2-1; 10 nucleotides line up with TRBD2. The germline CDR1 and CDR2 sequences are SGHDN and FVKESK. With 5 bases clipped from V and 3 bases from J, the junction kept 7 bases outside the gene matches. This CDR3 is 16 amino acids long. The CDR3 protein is CASSGFLAGVYNEQFF. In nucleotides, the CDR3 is TGTGCCAGCAGCGGCTTTCTAGCGGGAGTCTACAATGAGCAGTTCTTC.

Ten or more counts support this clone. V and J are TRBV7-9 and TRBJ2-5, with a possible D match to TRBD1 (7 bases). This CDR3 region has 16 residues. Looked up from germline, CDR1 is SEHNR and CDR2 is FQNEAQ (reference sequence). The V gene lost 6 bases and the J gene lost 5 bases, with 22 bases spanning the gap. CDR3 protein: CASSNWLGGQRETQYF. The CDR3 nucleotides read TGTGCCAGCAGTAATTGGCTGGGGGGACAGCGGGAGACCCAGTACTTC.

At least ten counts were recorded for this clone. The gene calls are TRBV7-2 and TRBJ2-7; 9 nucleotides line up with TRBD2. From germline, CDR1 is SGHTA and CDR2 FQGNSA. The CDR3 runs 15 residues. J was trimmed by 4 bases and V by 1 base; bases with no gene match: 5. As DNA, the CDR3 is TGTGCCAGCAGCTTAGATGGCGGGAGGGCTTACGAGCAGTACTTC. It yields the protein CASSLDGGRAYEQYF.

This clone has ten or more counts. In nucleotides, the CDR3 is TGTGCCAGCAGCTTAGTCAGGGCGGGAGGTGCAGATACGCAGTATTTT. Translating gives CASSLVRAGGADTQYF. This rearrangement joins TRBV7-9 to TRBJ2-3; 8 bases map to TRBD2. After removal of 1 base from V and 4 bases from J, the junction contained 7 bases not matched to a gene. Germline loops: CDR1 SEHNR, CDR2 FQNEAQ (reference sequence). There are 16 residues in the CDR3.

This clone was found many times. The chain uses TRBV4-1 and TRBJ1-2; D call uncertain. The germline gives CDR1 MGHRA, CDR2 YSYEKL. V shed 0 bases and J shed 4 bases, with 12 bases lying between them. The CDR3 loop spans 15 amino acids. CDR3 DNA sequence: TGCGCCAGCAGCCAAGATCGGGTGGGTCGCTATGGCTACACCTTC. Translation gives CASSQDRVGRYGYTF.

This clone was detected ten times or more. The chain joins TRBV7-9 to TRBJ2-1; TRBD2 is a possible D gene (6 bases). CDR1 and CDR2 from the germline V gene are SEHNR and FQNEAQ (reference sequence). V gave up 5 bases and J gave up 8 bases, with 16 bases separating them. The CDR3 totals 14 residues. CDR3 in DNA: TGTGCCAGCAGCCTTAGGGACTTTATAGATGAGCAGTTCTTC. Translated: CASSLRDFIDEQFF.

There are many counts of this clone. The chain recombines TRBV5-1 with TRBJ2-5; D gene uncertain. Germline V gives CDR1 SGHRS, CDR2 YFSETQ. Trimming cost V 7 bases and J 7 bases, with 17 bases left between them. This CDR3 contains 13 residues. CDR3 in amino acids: CASLSLVGGTQYF. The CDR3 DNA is TGCGCCAGCCTCAGCTTGGTCGGCGGGACCCAGTACTTC.

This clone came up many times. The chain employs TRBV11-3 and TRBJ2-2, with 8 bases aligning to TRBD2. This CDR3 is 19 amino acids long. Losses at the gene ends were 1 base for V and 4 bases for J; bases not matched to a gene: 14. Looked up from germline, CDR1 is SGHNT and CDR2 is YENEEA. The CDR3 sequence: CASSLGSRTQRESTGELFF. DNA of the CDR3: TGTGCCAGCAGCTTAGGGTCCCGGACGCAGCGGGAGTCCACCGGGGAGCTGTTTTTT.

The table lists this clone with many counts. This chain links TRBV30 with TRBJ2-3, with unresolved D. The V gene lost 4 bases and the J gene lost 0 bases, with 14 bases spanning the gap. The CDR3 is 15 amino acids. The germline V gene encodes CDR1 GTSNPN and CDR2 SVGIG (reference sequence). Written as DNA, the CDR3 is TGTGCCTGGAAAAGCCTATTCGCTAGCACAGATACGCAGTATTTT. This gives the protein CAWKSLFASTDTQYF.

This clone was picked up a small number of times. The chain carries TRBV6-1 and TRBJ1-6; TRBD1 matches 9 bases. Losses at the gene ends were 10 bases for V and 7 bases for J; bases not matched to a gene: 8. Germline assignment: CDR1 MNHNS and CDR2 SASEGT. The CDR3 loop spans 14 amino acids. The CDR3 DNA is TGTGCCATCATGGGGACAGGGAGAAATTCACCCCTCCACTTT. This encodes CAIMGTGRNSPLHF.